These 2 T cell receptor beta chains came from one sample sequenced in a study of a mutant IDH1 vaccine in newly diagnosed glioma. These receptors lack a known antigen. This sample's time point: week 5, during vaccination. What each vaccine dose contained was 300 ug of mutant IDH1 20-mer peptide, accompanied by topical imiquimod. The assay was immunoSEQ multiplex PCR, and TCRdb's table has in-frame clones only and misses some. The sample holds tens of thousands of clones, more than 85% seen once. Material: PBMCs, obtained from a glioma patient whose treatment included an IDH1 peptide vaccine. The receptors come from a woman aged 45-65 years with glioma.

This rearrangement joins TRBV28 to TRBJ2-7; weak D call: TRBD2 (5 bases). Germline-derived CDR1 and CDR2 are MDHEN and SYDVKM. The CDR3 is made up of 13 amino acids. V lost 4 bases and J lost 4, with 11 bases in between. CDR3 sequence (DNA): TGTGCCAGCAGTTCCGGACTTTCGTACGAGCAGTACTTC. Its translation: CASSSGLSYEQYF.

V usage is TRBV2 and J usage is TRBJ2-1; D is unresolved. CDR1 SNHLY and CDR2 FYNNEI come from the germline V gene. With 6 bases removed from V and 5 bases from J, the gap between germline ends came to 8 bases. The CDR3 spans 12 residues. CDR3 nucleotide sequence: TGTGCCAGCAGAGGATACAACAATGAGCAGTTCTTC. Protein product: CASRGYNNEQFF. Full variable domain (missing parts from reference TRBV2 and TRBJ2-1): EPEVTQTPSHQVTQMGQEVILRCVPISNHLYFYWYRQILGQKVEFLVSFYNNEISEKSEIFDDQFSVERPDGSNFTLKIRSTKLEDSAMYFCASRGYNNEQFFGPGTRLTVL.